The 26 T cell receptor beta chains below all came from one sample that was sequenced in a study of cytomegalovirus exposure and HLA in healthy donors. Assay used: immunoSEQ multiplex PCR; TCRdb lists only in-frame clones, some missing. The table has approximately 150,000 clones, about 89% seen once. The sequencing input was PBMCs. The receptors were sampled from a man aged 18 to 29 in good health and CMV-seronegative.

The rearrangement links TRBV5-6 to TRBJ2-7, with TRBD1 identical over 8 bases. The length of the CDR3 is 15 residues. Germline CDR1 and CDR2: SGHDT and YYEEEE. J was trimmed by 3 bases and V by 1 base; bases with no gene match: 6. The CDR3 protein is CASSLSGTGVYEQYV. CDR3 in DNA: TGTGCCAGCAGCTTGTCTGGGACAGGCGTCTACGAGCAGTACGTC.

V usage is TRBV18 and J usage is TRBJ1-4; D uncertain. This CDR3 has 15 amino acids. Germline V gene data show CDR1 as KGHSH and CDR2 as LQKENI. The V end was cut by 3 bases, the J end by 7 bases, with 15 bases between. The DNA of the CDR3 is TGTGCCAGCTCACCTAAGGCGGTCCTTGCTGAAAAACTGTTTTTT. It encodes CASSPKAVLAEKLFF.

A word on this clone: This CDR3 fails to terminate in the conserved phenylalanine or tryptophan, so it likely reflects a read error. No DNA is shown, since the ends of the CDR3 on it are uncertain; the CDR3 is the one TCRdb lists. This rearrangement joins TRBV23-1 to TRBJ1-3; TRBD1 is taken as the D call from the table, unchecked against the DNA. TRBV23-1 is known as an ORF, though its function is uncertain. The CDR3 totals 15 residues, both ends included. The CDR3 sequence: CASSHYGDRGLVQVA.

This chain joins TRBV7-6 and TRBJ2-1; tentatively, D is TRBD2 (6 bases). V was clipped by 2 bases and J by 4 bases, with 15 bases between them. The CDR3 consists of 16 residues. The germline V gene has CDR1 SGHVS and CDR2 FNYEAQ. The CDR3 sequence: CASSLYGGRDYNEQFF. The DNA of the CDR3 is TGTGCCAGCAGCTTATATGGGGGGAGAGATTACAATGAGCAGTTCTTC.

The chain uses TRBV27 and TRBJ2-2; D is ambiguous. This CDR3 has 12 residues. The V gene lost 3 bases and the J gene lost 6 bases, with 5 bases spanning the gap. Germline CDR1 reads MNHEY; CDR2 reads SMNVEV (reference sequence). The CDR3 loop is CASSLRAGELFF. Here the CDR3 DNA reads TGTGCCAGCAGTTTGCGTGCCGGGGAGCTGTTTTTT.

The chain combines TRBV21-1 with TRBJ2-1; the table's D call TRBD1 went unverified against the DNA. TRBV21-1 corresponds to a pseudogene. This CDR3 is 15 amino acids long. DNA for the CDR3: TGTGCCAGCAAAAAGCGGGACAGGAACTACAATGAGCAGTTCTTC. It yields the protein CASKKRDRNYNEQFF.

DNA of the CDR3: TGTGCCAGCAGCTTTGGCCTACAGGGAGCAGGGGAGACCCAGTACTTC. This codes for CASSFGLQGAGETQYF. V gene TRBV11-3 combines with J gene TRBJ2-5, with D perhaps matching TRBD1 (6 bases). V lost 3 bases and J 5 bases, leaving 19 bases between the germline ends. The CDR3 consists of 16 residues. The V gene's germline CDR1 is SGHNT and CDR2 YENEEA. The full variable domain, in which reference TRBV11-3 and TRBJ2-5 provide the parts outside the CDR3, is EAGVVQSPRYKIIEKKQPVAFWCNPISGHNTLYWYLQNLGQGPELLIRYENEEAVDDSQLPKDRFSAERLKGVDSTLKIQPAELGDSAVYLCASSFGLQGAGETQYFGPGTRLLVL.

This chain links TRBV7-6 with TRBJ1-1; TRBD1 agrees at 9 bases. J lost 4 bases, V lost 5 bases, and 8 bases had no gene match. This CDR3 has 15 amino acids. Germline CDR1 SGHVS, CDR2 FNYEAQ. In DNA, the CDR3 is TGTGCCAGCAGCCCCCGGGGGACAGGGAGCACTGAAGCTTTCTTT. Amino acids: CASSPRGTGSTEAFF.

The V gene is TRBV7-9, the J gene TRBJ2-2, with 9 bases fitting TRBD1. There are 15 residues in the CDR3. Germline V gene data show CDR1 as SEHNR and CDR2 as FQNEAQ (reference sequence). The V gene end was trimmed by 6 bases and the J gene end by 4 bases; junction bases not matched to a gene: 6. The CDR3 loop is CASRPTGGGTGELFF. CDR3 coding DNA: TGTGCCAGCAGACCTACAGGGGGCGGCACCGGGGAGCTGTTTTTT.

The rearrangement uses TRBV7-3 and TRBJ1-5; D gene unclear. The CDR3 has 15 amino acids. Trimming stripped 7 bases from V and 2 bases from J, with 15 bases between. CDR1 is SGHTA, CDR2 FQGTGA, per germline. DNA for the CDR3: TGTGCCAGCACCTCGTCGGCAGGTCGCAATCAGCCCCAGCATTTT. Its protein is CASTSSAGRNQPQHF.

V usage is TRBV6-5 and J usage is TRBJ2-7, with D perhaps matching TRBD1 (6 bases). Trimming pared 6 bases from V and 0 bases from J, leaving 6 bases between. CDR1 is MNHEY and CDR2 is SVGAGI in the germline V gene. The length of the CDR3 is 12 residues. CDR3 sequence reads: CASRQGSYEQYF. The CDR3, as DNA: TGTGCCAGCAGACAGGGCTCCTACGAGCAGTACTTC.

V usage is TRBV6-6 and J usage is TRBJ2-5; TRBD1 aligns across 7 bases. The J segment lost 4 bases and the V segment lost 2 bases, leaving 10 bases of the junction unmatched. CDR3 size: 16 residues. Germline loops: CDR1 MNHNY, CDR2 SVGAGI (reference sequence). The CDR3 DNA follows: TGTGCCAGCAGTTACCGACAGGGATTATTCCCAGAGACCCAGTACTTC. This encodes CASSYRQGLFPETQYF.

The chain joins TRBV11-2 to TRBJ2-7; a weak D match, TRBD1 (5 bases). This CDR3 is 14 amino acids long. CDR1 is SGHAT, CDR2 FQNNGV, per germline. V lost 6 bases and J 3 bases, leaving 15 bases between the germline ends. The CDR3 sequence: CASSQQVGDYEQYF. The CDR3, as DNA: TGTGCCAGCAGTCAACAGGTAGGGGACTACGAGCAGTACTTC.

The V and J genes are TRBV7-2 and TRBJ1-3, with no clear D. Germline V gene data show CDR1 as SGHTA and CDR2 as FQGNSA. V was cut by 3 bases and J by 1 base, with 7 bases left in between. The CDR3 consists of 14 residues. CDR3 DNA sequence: TGTGCCAGCAGCTTCGGGGTTTCTGGAAACACCATATATTTT. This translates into CASSFGVSGNTIYF.

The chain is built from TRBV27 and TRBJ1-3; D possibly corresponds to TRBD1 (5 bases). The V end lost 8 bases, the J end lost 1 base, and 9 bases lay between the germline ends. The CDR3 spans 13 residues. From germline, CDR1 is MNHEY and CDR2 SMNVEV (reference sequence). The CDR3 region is CASRGKSGNTIYF. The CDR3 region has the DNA TGTGCCAGCCGGGGGAAGTCTGGAAACACCATATATTTT.

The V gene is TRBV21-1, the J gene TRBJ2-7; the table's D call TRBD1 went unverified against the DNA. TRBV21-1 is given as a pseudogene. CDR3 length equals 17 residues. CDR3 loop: CASRMDREAILSYEQYV. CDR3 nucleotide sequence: TGTGCCAGCAGGATGGACAGGGAGGCTATTCTCTCCTACGAGCAGTACGTC.

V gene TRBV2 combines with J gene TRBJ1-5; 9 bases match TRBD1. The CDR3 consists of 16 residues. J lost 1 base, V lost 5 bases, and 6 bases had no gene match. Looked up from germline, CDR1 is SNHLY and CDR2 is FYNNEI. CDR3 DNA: TGTGCCAGCAGTACCCGACAGGGGGTGAGCAATCAGCCCCAGCATTTT. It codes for CASSTRQGVSNQPQHF.

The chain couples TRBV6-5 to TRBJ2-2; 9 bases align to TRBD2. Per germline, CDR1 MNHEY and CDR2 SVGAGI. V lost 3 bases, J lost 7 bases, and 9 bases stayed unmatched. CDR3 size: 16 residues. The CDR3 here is CASSYSISGRGGELFF. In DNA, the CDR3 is TGTGCCAGCAGTTATTCGATTAGCGGGAGAGGCGGGGAGCTGTTTTTT.

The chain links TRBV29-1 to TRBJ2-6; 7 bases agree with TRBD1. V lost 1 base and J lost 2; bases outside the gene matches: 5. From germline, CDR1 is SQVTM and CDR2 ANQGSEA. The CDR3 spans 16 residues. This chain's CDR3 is CSVEVGRGTGANVLTF. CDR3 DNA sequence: TGCAGCGTTGAAGTGGGCAGGGGGACTGGGGCCAACGTCCTGACTTTC. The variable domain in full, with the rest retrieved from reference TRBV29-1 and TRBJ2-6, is SAVISQKPSRDICQRGTSLTIQCQVDSQVTMMFWYRQQPGQSLTLIATANQGSEATYESGFVIDKFPISRPNLTFSTLTVSNMSPEDSSIYLCSVEVGRGTGANVLTFGAGSRLTVL.

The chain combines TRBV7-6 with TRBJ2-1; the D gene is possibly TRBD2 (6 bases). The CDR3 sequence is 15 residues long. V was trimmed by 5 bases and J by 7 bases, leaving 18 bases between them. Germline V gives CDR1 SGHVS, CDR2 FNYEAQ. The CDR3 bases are TGTGCCAGCAGCCCCACTAGCACCCCCACAAATGAGCAGTTCTTC. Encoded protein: CASSPTSTPTNEQFF.

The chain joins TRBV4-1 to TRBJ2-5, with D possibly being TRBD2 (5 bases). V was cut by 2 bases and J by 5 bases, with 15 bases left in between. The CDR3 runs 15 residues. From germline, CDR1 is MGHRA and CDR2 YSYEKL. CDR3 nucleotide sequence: TGCGCCAGCAGCCAACTCAGCAGAGGGATGGAGACCCAGTACTTC. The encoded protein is CASSQLSRGMETQYF.

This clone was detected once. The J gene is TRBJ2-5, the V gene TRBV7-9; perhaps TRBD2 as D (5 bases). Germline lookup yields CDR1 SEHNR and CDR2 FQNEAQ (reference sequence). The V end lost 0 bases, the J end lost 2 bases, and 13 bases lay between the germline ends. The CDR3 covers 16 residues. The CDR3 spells CASSLAGSTAQETQYF. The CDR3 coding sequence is TGTGCCAGCAGCTTAGCGGGGAGTACAGCGCAAGAGACCCAGTACTTC.

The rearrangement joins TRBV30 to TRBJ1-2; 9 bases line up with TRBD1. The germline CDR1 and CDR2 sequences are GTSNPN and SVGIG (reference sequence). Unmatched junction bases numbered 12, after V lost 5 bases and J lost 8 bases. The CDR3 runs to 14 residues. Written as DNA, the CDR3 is TGTGCCTGGGAGAAACAGGGGGCGGTGAGGGGCTACACCTTC. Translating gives CAWEKQGAVRGYTF. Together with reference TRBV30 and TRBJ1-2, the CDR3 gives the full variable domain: SQTIHQWPATLVQPVGSPLSLECTVEGTSNPNLYWYRQAAGRGLQLLFYSVGIGQISSEVPQNLSASRPQDRQFILSSKKLLLSDSGFYLCAWEKQGAVRGYTFGSGTRLTVV.

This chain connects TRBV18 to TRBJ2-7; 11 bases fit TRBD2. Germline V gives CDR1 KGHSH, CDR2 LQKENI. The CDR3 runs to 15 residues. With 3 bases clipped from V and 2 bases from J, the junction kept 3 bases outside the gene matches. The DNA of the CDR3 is TGTGCCAGCTCACCGGGACTAGCGGAAACCTACGAGCAGTACGTC. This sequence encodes CASSPGLAETYEQYV.

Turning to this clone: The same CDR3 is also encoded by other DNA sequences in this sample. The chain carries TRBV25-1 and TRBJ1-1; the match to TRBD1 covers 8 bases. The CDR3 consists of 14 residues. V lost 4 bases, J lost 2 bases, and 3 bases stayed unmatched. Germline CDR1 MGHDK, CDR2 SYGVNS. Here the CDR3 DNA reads TGTGCCAGCAGTGCCGACAGGGGAAACACTGAAGCTTTCTTT. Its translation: CASSADRGNTEAFF. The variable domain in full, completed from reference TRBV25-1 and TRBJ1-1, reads EADIYQTPRYLVIGTGKKITLECSQTMGHDKMYWYQQDPGMELHLIHYSYGVNSTEKGDLSSESTVSRIRTEHFPLTLESARPSHTSQYLCASSADRGNTEAFFGQGTRLTVV.

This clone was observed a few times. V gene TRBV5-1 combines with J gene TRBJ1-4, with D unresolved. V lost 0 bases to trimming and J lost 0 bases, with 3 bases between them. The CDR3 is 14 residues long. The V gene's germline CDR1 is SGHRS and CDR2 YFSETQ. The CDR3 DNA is TGCGCCAGCAGCTTGGCAACAACTAATGAAAAACTGTTTTTT. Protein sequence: CASSLATTNEKLFF.